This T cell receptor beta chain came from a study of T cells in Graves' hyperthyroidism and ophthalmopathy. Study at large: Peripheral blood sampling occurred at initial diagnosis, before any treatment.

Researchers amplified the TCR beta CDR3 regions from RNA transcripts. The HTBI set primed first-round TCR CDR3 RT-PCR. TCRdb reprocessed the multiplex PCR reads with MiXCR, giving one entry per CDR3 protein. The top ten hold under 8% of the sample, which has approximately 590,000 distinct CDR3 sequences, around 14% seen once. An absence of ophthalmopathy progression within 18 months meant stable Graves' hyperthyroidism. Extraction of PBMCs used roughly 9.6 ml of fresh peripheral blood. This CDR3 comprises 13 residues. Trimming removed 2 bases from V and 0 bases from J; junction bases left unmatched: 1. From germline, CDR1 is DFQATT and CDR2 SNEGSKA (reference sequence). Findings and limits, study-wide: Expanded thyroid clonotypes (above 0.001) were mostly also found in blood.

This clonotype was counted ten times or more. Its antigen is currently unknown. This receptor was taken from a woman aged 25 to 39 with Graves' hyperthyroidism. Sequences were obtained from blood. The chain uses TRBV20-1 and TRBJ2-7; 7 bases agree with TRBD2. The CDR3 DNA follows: TGCAGTGCTAGATCTAGCGGCTCCTACGAGCAGTACTTC. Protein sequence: CSARSSGSYEQYF.